Listed here are 8 T cell receptor beta chains from one sample, sequenced in a study of PD-L1 blockade in urothelial cancer. Assay: immunoSEQ multiplex PCR; the TCRdb copy retains only in-frame clones and omits some. The data hold around 130,000 clones, with roughly 83% observed a single time. Time point given: pretreatment peripheral blood. Sequenced here: PBMCs, sampled around atezolizumab (anti-PD-L1) treatment. The receptors come from a man aged 50-59 years with urothelial cancer.

J is TRBJ2-7 and V is TRBV9; 7 bases are shared with TRBD2. In germline, CDR1 is SGDLS, CDR2 YYNGEE. Trimming took 0 bases from V and 6 from J; bases not matched to a gene: 6. The CDR3 totals 14 residues. This CDR3 reads CASSVELAGAEQYF. The CDR3 DNA follows: TGTGCCAGCAGCGTAGAACTGGCGGGAGCCGAGCAGTACTTC. The variable domain in full, with the rest retrieved from reference TRBV9 and TRBJ2-7, is DSGVTQTPKHLITATGQRVTLRCSPRSGDLSVYWYQQSLDQGLQFLIQYYNGEERAKGNILERFSAQQFPDLHSELNLSSLELGDSALYFCASSVELAGAEQYFGPGTRLTVT.

The rearrangement links TRBV4-1 to TRBJ2-7, with 9 bases aligning to TRBD2. V lost 3 bases to trimming and J lost 2 bases; unmatched junction nucleotides: 8. The germline V gene has CDR1 MGHRA and CDR2 YSYEKL. The CDR3 is made up of 16 amino acids. The CDR3 DNA is TGCGCCAGCAGCCATAAACTAGCGGGCGATACCTACGAGCAGTACTTC. It specifies CASSHKLAGDTYEQYF.

The table lists this clone with a count of one. This chain joins TRBV7-8 and TRBJ1-6, with 7 bases lining up with TRBD1. The V gene end was trimmed by 3 bases and the J gene end by 3 bases; junction bases not matched to a gene: 5. The CDR3 totals 16 residues. Germline V gives CDR1 SGHVS, CDR2 FQNEAQ. The CDR3 nucleotides are TGTGCCAGCAGCTTCGGACAGGCTGGCTATAATTCACCCCTCCACTTT. It is translated as CASSFGQAGYNSPLHF.

This chain uses TRBV7-8 with TRBJ1-1; 9 bases align to TRBD1. There are 14 residues in the CDR3. Trimming cost V 1 base and J 10 bases; bases outside gene matches: 7. Germline CDR1 and CDR2: SGHVS and FQNEAQ. In DNA, the CDR3 is TGTGCCAGCAGCTTAGGGCCGGGACAGGGAACAGCTTTCTTT. Protein: CASSLGPGQGTAFF.

This chain uses TRBV10-3 with TRBJ2-5; D uncertain. V was trimmed by 4 bases and J by 1 base, leaving 7 bases between them. The germline CDR1 and CDR2 sequences are ENHRY and SYGVKD. This CDR3 is built from 13 residues. CDR3 loop: CAISGGSQETQYF. For the CDR3, the DNA is TGTGCCATCAGTGGAGGCAGCCAAGAGACCCAGTACTTC.

The chain joins TRBV4-1 to TRBJ2-5; perhaps TRBD2 as D (6 bases). The CDR3 extends over 14 amino acids. Looked up from germline, CDR1 is MGHRA and CDR2 is YSYEKL. V was shortened by 3 bases and J by 1 base, with 9 bases between the two germline ends. CDR3 residues: CASSQAGLQETQYF. The CDR3 region has the DNA TGCGCCAGCAGCCAGGCGGGACTCCAAGAGACCCAGTACTTC.

The CDR3: CASSVRVAETQYF. In nucleotides, the CDR3 is TGTGCCAGCAGCGTAAGGGTAGCAGAGACCCAGTACTTC. The chain uses TRBV7-3 and TRBJ2-5; no clear D. The CDR3 consists of 13 residues. V lost 5 bases and J 4 bases, leaving 11 bases between the germline ends. CDR1 is SGHTA, CDR2 FQGTGA, per germline.

This clone showed up just a few times. V and J are TRBV7-2 and TRBJ1-6; unclear D gene. This CDR3 region has 15 residues. Germline V gene sequence: CDR1 SGHTA, CDR2 FQGNSA. Trimming shortened V by 2 bases and J by 0 bases, and 5 bases separated the two germline ends. The CDR3 reads CASSLKSSYNSPLHF. For the CDR3, the DNA is TGTGCCAGCAGCTTAAAGAGCTCCTATAATTCACCCCTCCACTTT.